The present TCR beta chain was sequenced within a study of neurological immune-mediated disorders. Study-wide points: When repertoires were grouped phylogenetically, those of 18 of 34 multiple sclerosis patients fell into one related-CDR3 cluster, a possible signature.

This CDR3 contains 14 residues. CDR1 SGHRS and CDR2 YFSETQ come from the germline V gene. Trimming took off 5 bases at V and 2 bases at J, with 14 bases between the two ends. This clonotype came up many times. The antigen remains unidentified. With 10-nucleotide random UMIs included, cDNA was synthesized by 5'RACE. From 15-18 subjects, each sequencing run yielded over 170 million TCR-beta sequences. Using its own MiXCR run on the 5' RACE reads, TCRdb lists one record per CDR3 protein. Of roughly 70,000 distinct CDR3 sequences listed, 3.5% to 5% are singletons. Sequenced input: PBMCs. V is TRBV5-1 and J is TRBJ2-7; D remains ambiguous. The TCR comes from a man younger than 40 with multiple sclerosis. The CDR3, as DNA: TGCGCCAGCAGATTGATTAGTTCCGCCTACGAGCAGTACTTC. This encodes CASRLISSAYEQYF. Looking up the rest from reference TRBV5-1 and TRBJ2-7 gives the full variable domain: KAGVTQTPRYLIKTRGQQVTLSCSPISGHRSVSWYQQTPGQGLQFLFEYFSETQRNKGNFPGRFSGRQFSNSRSEMNVSTLELGDSALYLCASRLISSAYEQYFGPGTRLTVT.